This T cell receptor beta chain derives from a study of CD8+ T cells in alopecia areata. Overall study findings and caveats: Alopecia totalis/universalis scalp especially showed more expanded CD8+ clones than normal scalp.

Trimming cost V 2 bases and J 4 bases, with 9 bases left between them. From germline, CDR1 is MNHNS and CDR2 SASEGT. The CDR3 spans 14 residues. Reverse transcription of extracted RNA yielded cDNA, which provided the sequencing template. The table came from immunoSEQ multiplex PCR; TCRdb's copy has only in-frame clones and leaves some out. The sample consists of 110,000 to 150,000 clones, roughly 52% of them appearing once. Details on this clone: The antigen remains unidentified.

Regarding treatment: oral pan-JAK inhibitor, 5-10 mg twice daily. Those with alopecia areata gave lesional scalp punch biopsies and peripheral blood. The genes are TRBV6-1 and TRBJ1-5, with D hard to call. This specimen was CD8+ T cells sorted from blood, taken at week 4, from a patient treated with tofacitinib. This TCR came from a human donor with alopecia areata. The CDR3 sequence: CASSEWSSNQPQHF. In DNA form, the CDR3 reads TGTGCCAGCAGTGAATGGTCCAGTAATCAGCCCCAGCATTTT.